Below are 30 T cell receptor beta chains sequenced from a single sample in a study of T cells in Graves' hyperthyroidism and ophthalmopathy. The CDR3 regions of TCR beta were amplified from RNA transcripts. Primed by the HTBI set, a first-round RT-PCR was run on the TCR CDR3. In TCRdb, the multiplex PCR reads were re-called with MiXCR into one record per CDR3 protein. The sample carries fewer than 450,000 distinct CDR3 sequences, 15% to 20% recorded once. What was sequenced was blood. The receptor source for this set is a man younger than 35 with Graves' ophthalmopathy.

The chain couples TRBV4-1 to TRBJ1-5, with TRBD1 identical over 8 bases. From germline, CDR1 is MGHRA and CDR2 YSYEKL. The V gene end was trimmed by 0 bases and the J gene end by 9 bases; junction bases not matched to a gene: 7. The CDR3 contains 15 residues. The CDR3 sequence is CASSQDGQGLVPQHF. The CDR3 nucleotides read TGCGCCAGCAGCCAAGACGGACAGGGTTTGGTGCCCCAGCATTTT.

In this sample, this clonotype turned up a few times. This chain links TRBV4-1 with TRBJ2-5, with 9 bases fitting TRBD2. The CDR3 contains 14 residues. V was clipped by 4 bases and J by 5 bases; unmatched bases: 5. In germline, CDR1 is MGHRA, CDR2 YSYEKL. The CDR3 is CASSPGLADETQYF. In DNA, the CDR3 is TGCGCCAGCAGCCCGGGACTAGCCGATGAGACCCAGTACTTC.

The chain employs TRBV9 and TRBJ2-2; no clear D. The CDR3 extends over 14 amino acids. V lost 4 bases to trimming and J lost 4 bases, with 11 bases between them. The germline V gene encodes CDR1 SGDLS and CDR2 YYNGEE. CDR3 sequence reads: CASSPFDATGELFF. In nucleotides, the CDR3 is TGTGCCAGCAGCCCCTTCGATGCCACCGGGGAGCTGTTTTTT. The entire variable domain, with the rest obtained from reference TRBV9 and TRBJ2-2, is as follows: DSGVTQTPKHLITATGQRVTLRCSPRSGDLSVYWYQQSLDQGLQFLIQYYNGEERAKGNILERFSAQQFPDLHSELNLSSLELGDSALYFCASSPFDATGELFFGEGSRLTVL.

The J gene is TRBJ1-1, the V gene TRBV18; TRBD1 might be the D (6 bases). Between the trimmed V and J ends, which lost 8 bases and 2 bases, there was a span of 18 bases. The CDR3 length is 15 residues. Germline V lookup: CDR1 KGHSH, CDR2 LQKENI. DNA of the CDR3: TGTGCCAGCCTCCCGCCGGGACACCTCAACACTGAAGCTTTCTTT. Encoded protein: CASLPPGHLNTEAFF.

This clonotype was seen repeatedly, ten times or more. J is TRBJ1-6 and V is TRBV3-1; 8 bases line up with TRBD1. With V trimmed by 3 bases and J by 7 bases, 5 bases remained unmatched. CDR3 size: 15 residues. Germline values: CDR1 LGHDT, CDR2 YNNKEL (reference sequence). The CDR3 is CASSHMDRENSPLHF. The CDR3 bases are TGTGCCAGCAGCCATATGGACAGGGAAAATTCACCCCTCCACTTT.

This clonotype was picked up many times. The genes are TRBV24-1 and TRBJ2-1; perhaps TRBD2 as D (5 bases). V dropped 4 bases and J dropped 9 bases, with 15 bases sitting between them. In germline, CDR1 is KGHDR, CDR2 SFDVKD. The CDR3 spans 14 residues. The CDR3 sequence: CATSDPVEAGEQFF. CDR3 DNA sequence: TGTGCCACCAGTGACCCCGTGGAGGCGGGTGAGCAGTTCTTC.

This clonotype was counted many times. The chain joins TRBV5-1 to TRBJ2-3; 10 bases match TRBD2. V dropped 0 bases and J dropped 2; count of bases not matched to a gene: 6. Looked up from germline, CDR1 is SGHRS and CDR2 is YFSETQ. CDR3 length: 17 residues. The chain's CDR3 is CASSLEGLAAFTDTQYF. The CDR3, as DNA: TGCGCCAGCAGCTTGGAAGGACTAGCGGCCTTCACAGATACGCAGTATTTT.

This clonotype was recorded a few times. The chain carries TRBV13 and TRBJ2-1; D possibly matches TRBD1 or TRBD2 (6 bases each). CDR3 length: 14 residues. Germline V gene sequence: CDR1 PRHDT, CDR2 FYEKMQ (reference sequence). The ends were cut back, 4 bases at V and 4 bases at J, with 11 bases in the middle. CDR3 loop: CASSSRDIYNEQFF. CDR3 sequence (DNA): TGTGCCAGCAGCTCGCGGGACATATACAATGAGCAGTTCTTC.

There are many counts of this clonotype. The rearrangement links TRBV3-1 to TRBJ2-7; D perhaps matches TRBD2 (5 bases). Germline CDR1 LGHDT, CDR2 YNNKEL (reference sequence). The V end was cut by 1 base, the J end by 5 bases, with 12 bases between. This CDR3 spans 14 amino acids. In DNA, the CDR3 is TGTGCCAGCAGCCAAGTGCCGGGAATGCACGAGCAGTACTTC. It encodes CASSQVPGMHEQYF.

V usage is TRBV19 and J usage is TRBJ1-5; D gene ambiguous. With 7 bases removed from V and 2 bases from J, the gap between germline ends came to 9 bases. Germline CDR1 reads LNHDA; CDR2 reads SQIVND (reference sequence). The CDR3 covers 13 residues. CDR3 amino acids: CASNGDRNQPQHF. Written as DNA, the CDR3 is TGTGCCAGTAACGGGGATCGCAATCAGCCCCAGCATTTT.

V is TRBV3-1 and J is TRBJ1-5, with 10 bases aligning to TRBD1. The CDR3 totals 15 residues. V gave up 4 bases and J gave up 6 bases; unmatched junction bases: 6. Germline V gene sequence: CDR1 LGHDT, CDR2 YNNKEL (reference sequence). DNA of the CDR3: TGTGCCAGCAGCCGGGGACAGGGGTTTGGTCAGCCCCAGCATTTT. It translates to CASSRGQGFGQPQHF.

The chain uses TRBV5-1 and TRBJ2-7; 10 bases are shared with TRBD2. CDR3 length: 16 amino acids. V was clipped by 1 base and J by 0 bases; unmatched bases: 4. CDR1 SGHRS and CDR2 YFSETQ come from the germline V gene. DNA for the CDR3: TGCGCCAGCAGCTTGATTAGCGGGAGGAGCTCCTACGAGCAGTACTTC. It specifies CASSLISGRSSYEQYF.

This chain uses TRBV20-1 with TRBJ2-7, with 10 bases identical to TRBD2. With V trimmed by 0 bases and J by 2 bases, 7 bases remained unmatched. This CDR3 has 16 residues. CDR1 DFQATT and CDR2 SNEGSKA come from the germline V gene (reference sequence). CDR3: CSARDLTSGSPYEQYF. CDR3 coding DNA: TGCAGTGCTAGAGACCTGACTAGCGGGTCCCCCTACGAGCAGTACTTC.

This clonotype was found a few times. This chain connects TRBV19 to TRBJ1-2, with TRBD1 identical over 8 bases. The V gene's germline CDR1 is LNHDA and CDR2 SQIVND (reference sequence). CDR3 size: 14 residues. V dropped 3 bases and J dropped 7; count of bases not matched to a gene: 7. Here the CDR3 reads CASSISTGDVGYTF. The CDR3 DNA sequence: TGTGCCAGTAGTATCTCGACAGGGGATGTTGGCTACACCTTC.

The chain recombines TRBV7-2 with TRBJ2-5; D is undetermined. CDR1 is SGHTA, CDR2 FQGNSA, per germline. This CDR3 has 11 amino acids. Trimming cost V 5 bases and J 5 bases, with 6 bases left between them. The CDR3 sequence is CASSRLETQYF. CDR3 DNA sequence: TGTGCCAGCAGCCGACTCGAGACCCAGTACTTC.

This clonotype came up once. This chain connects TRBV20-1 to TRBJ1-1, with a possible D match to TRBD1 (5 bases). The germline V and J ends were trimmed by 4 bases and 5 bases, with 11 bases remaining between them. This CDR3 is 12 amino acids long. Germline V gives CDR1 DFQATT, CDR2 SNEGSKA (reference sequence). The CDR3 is CSAKGRWTEAFF. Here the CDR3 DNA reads TGCAGTGCTAAGGGGCGGTGGACTGAAGCTTTCTTT.

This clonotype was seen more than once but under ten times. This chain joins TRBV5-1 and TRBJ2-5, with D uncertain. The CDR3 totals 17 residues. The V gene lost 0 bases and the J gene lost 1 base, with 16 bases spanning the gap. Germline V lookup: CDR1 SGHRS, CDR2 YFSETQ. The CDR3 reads CASSLGLVTATQETQYF. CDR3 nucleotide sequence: TGCGCCAGCAGCTTGGGTCTGGTTACAGCAACCCAAGAGACCCAGTACTTC.

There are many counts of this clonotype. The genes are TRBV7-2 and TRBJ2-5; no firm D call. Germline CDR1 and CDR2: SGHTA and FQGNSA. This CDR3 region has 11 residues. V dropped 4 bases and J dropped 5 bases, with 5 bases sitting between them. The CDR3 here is CASSWTETQYF. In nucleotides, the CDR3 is TGTGCCAGCAGCTGGACGGAGACCCAGTACTTC.

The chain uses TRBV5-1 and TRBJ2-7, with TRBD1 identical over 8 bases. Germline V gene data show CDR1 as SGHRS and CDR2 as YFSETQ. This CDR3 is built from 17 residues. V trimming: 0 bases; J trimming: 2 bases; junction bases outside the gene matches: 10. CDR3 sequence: CASSLGGQGILTYEQYF. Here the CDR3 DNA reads TGCGCCAGCAGCTTGGGAGGACAGGGAATTTTAACCTACGAGCAGTACTTC.

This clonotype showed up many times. CDR3 bases: TGTGCCAGCAGCTCCGGGCGGGGACGAGGAAAGGGGGATACGCAGTATTTT. Its translation is CASSSGRGRGKGDTQYF. The chain has TRBV7-2 and TRBJ2-3; possibly TRBD2 for D (6 bases). The CDR3 spans 17 residues. V was cut by 4 bases and J by 6 bases, with 23 bases left in between. CDR1 is SGHTA and CDR2 is FQGNSA in the germline V gene.

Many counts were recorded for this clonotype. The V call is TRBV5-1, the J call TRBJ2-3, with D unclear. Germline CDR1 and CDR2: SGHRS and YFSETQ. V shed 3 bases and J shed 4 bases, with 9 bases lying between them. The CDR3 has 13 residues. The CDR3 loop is CASSSQSPDTQYF. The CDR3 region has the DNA TGCGCCAGCAGCTCCCAATCCCCAGATACGCAGTATTTT. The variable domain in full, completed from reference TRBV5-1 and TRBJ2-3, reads KAGVTQTPRYLIKTRGQQVTLSCSPISGHRSVSWYQQTPGQGLQFLFEYFSETQRNKGNFPGRFSGRQFSNSRSEMNVSTLELGDSALYLCASSSQSPDTQYFGPGTRLTVL.

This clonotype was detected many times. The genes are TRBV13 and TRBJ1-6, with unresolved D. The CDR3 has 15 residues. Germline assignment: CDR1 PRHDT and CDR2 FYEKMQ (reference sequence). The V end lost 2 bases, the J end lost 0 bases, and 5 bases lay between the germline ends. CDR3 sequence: CASSLFGSYNSPLHF. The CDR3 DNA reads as TGTGCCAGCAGCTTATTTGGCTCCTATAATTCACCCCTCCACTTT.

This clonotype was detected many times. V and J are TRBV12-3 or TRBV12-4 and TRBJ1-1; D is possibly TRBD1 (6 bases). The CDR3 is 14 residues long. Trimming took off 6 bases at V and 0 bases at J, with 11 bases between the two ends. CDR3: CASSLDSMNTEAFF. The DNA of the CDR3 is TGTGCCAGCAGCCTGGACAGCATGAACACTGAAGCTTTCTTT.

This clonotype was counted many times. The CDR3 sequence: CASVGLGVSYEQYF. CDR3 bases: TGCGCCAGCGTTGGTTTGGGGGTTTCCTACGAGCAGTACTTC. This chain uses TRBV10-2 with TRBJ2-7; either TRBD1 or TRBD2 may fit D (5 bases each). The CDR3 loop spans 14 amino acids. V dropped 8 bases and J dropped 1 base, with 15 bases sitting between them. The germline gives CDR1 WSHSY, CDR2 SAAADI.

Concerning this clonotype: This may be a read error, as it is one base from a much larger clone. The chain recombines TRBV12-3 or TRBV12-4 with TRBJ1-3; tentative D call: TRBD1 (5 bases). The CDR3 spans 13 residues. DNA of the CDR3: TGTGCCAGCATAAGGGGTTCCGGAAGCACCATATATTTT. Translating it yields CASIRGSGSTIYF.

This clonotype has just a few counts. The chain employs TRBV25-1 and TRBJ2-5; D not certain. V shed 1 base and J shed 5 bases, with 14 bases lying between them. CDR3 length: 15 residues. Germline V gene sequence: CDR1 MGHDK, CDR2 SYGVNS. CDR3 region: CASSESLLKGETQYF. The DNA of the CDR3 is TGTGCCAGCAGTGAATCCCTCCTGAAAGGGGAGACCCAGTACTTC.

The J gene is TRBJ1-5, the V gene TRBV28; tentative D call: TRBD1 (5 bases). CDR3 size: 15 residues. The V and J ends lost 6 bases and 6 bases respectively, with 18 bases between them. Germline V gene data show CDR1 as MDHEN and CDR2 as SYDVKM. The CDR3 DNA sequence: TGTGCCAGCAGACTACCGGGCCCCGGGACTCAGCCCCAGCATTTT. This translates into CASRLPGPGTQPQHF.

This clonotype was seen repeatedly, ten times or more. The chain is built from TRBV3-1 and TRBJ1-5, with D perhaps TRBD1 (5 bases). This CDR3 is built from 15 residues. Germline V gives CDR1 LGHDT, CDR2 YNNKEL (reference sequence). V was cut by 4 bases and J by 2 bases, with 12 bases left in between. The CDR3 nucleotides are TGTGCCAGCAGCCGAGGGGTGGGCGGCAATCAGCCCCAGCATTTT. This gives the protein CASSRGVGGNQPQHF.

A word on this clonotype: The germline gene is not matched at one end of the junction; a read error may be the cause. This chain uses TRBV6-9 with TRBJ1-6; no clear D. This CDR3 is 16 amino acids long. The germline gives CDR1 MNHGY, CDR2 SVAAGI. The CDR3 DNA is TGTGCCGGCAGTTACTTCGGACCGAACACACCTTCACCCCTCCACTTT. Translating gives CAGSYFGPNTPSPLHF.

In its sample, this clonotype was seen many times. CDR3 in DNA: TGTGCCAGCAGCTTAGGGGGTTCTATCCCATACGAGCAGTACTTC. Translated, it gives CASSLGGSIPYEQYF. V and J are TRBV11-2 and TRBJ2-7; D ambiguous. This CDR3 has 15 amino acids. Trimming shortened V by 1 base and J by 4 bases, and 14 bases separated the two germline ends. In germline, CDR1 is SGHAT, CDR2 FQNNGV.